This T cell receptor beta chain comes out of a study of T cells in Graves' hyperthyroidism and ophthalmopathy. Findings of the study overall: A model of 13 V-J pairs discriminated ophthalmopathy from stable hyperthyroidism.

Amplification targeted TCR beta CDR3 regions from RNA transcripts. HTBI primers drove first-round RT-PCR of the TCR CDR3. MiXCR, run by TCRdb on the multiplex PCR reads, gives a single entry per CDR3 protein. The table records approximately 740,000 distinct CDR3 sequences, 11% to 15% of them present only once. Trimming took off 3 bases at V and 5 bases at J, with 13 bases between the two ends. Germline CDR1 reads DFQATT; CDR2 reads SNEGSKA (reference sequence). The CDR3 runs 13 residues. Exclusion of a patient resulted from uncontrolled infection, other autoimmune disease, pregnancy or lactation. Clinical symptoms, serum thyroxine and TRAb, thyroid ultrasound and orbital computed tomography together formed the diagnostic basis. This clonotype showed up many times. Its antigen is as yet unknown.

The clonotype comes from a woman aged 18 to 35 with Graves' hyperthyroidism. The chain couples TRBV20-1 to TRBJ1-2; D gene uncertain. Sequencing used blood. The CDR3 loop is CSARIGSLYGYTF. CDR3 sequence (DNA): TGCAGTGCTAGGATCGGCAGTCTATATGGCTACACCTTC.